The 11 T cell receptor beta chains below all came from one sample that was sequenced in a study of control samples from healthy donors and cancer patients (TCRdb year 2020). Library method: the immunoSEQ multiplex PCR assay. This is the immuneACCESS table as TCRdb keeps it, with only in-frame sequences that have V and J called. A part of the clones is gone; compared with another copy, unresolved V genes explain less than half, and the rest is unexplained. The sample includes about 94,000 clones, with roughly nine tenths observed a single time. Under 4% of the sample is in the top ten clones. Sequenced material: blood. The receptors shown here come from a woman aged 18-29 years in good health.

This chain links TRBV6-5 with TRBJ1-2, with 12 bases aligning to TRBD1. CDR3 length: 15 amino acids. CDR1 is MNHEY, CDR2 SVGAGI, per germline. The junction had 8 bases not matched to a gene; V was cut back by 5 bases and J by 7 bases. CDR3 amino acids: CASSRDRGRLGGYTF. The DNA of the CDR3 is TGTGCCAGCAGTCGGGACAGGGGGCGCCTTGGTGGCTACACCTTC.

The chain employs TRBV11-2 and TRBJ1-4, with D tentatively TRBD1 (6 bases). V lost 5 bases and J lost 8, with 21 bases in between. The CDR3 totals 16 residues. The germline CDR1 and CDR2 sequences are SGHAT and FQNNGV. The CDR3 DNA reads as TGTGCCAGCAGCCTGGGGGACACAGGGTTGAGGGAAAAACTGTTTTTT. Amino acid sequence: CASSLGDTGLREKLFF.

The rearrangement uses TRBV6-6 and TRBJ2-3; TRBD2 agrees at 12 bases. The junction had 3 bases not matched to a gene; V was cut back by 2 bases and J by 3 bases. Per germline, CDR1 MNHNY and CDR2 SVGAGI (reference sequence). The CDR3 totals 16 residues. CDR3 amino acids: CASSYRLAGVTDTQYF. CDR3 DNA: TGTGCCAGCAGTTACAGACTAGCGGGGGTGACAGATACGCAGTATTTT.

The CDR3 bases are TGTGCCAGCAGCTTGGATGGACAGGGGGGACATACGCAGTATTTT. It is translated as CASSLDGQGGHTQYF. The chain recombines TRBV5-4 with TRBJ2-3; TRBD1 matches 10 bases. This CDR3 comprises 15 residues. Trimming at V came to 0 bases and at J to 7 bases, leaving 5 bases not matched to a gene. Germline lookup yields CDR1 SGHNT and CDR2 YYREEE (reference sequence).

The chain has TRBV7-8 and TRBJ1-6, with D uncertain. The CDR3 contains 18 residues. Trimming took off 1 base at V and 1 base at J, with 14 bases between the two ends. Germline V gives CDR1 SGHVS, CDR2 FQNEAQ. Here the CDR3 DNA reads TGTGCCAGCAGCTTAGTCCAGTTAGGCAGGTCCTATAATTCACCCCTCCACTTT. The encoded protein is CASSLVQLGRSYNSPLHF.

The sample holds one count of this clone. The chain employs TRBV7-8 and TRBJ1-5; a weak D match, TRBD1 (5 bases). The CDR3 sequence is 15 residues long. The ends were cut back, 5 bases at V and 2 bases at J, with 13 bases in the middle. Germline V gives CDR1 SGHVS, CDR2 FQNEAQ. The CDR3: CASSPGRLGNQPQHF. The CDR3 nucleotides are TGTGCCAGCAGCCCAGGGAGACTGGGCAATCAGCCCCAGCATTTT.

The rearrangement joins TRBV29-1 to TRBJ1-1; a possible D gene is TRBD1 (6 bases). Germline V gene sequence: CDR1 SQVTM, CDR2 ANQGSEA. The CDR3 is made up of 13 amino acids. V lost 3 bases and J lost 1, with 9 bases in between. CDR3 sequence: CSVESGANTEAFF. CDR3 DNA: TGCAGCGTTGAGTCAGGGGCGAACACTGAAGCTTTCTTT.

The rearrangement joins TRBV4-1 to TRBJ1-5; D uncertain. The V and J ends lost 0 bases and 4 bases respectively, with 19 bases between them. Looked up from germline, CDR1 is MGHRA and CDR2 is YSYEKL. The CDR3 totals 18 residues. CDR3 coding DNA: TGCGCCAGCAGCCAAGAACCGTTTGCACGGAGTTATAATCAGCCCCAGCATTTT. This encodes CASSQEPFARSYNQPQHF.

The chain has TRBV5-1 and TRBJ1-5, with a possible D match to TRBD1 (5 bases). This CDR3 comprises 13 residues. V was shortened by 4 bases and J by 7 bases, with 12 bases between the two germline ends. In germline, CDR1 is SGHRS, CDR2 YFSETQ. This CDR3 reads CASSRGGGQPQHF. The CDR3 DNA is TGCGCCAGCAGCCGCGGGGGGGGGCAGCCCCAGCATTTT.

This chain joins TRBV2 and TRBJ2-5, with TRBD1 as a possible D gene (5 bases). V was cut by 3 bases and J by 1 base, with 12 bases left in between. Germline V lookup: CDR1 SNHLY, CDR2 FYNNEI. The CDR3 contains 15 residues. The CDR3 DNA follows: TGTGCCAGCAGTGAGGATAACAGGCTCCAAGAGACCCAGTACTTC. Residues: CASSEDNRLQETQYF.

V and J are TRBV14 and TRBJ1-4; TRBD1 matches at 8 bases. There are 14 residues in the CDR3. Trimming removed 4 bases from V and 8 bases from J; junction bases left unmatched: 6. The germline V gene has CDR1 SGHDN and CDR2 FVKESK. In DNA form, the CDR3 reads TGTGCCAGCAGCCGGACAGGGTGGGGCGAAAAACTGTTTTTT. It translates to CASSRTGWGEKLFF.